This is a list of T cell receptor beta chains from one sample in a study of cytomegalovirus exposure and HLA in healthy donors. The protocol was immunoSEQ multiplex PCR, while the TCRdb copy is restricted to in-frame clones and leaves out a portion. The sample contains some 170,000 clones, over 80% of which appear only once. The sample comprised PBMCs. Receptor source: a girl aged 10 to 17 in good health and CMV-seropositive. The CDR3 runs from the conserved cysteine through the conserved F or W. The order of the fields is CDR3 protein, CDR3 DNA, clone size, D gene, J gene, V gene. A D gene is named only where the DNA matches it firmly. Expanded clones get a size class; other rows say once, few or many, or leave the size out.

CASSLYPLQGGQPQHF TGTGCCAGCAGTTTATACCCCCTCCAGGGGGGCCAGCCCCAGCATTTT NA TRBD1 TRBJ1-5 TRBV27
CASSLRGQVTYEQYF TGTGCCAGCAGTTTAAGGGGACAGGTAACCTACGAGCAGTACTTC few TRBD1 TRBJ2-7 TRBV27
CASSYRELHYGYTF TGTGCCAGCAGCTACAGGGAGTTACACTATGGCTACACCTTC once NA TRBJ1-2 TRBV6-1
CASSSPAGSGETQYF TGTGCCAGCAGTTCCCCGGCGGGGTCCGGGGAGACCCAGTACTTC NA NA TRBJ2-5 TRBV28
CSVYGQDVKVSYGYTF TGCAGCGTCTACGGACAGGACGTTAAAGTGAGCTATGGCTACACCTTC NA TRBD1 TRBJ1-2 TRBV29-1
CASSLQSYEQYF TGTGCCAGCAGTTTACAGTCGTACGAGCAGTACTTC few NA TRBJ2-7 TRBV28
CAWSPQGWYNTGELFF TGTGCCTGGAGTCCCCAGGGTTGGTATAACACCGGGGAGCTGTTTTTT few NA TRBJ2-2 TRBV30
CASSVGPRDRGRVTQYF TGTGCCAGCAGCGTAGGCCCCCGGGACAGGGGAAGGGTGACCCAGTACTTC once TRBD1 TRBJ2-5 TRBV9
CASSSYTGAFRREQYF TGTGCCAGCAGCTCCTATACAGGGGCATTCCGCCGGGAGCAGTACTTC NA TRBD1 TRBJ2-7 TRBV5-4
CASTLSGHQNTIYF TGTGCCAGCACCCTTTCGGGACACCAAAACACCATATATTTT NA NA TRBJ1-3 TRBV28
CASSDRASNEQFF TGTGCCAGCAGCGACCGCGCGAGCAATGAGCAGTTCTTC NA NA TRBJ2-1 TRBV9
CASSHEGEYYGYTF TGTGCCAGCAGCCACGAGGGGGAGTACTATGGCTACACCTTC NA NA TRBJ1-2 TRBV7-2
CASRGQGSNQPQHF TGCGCCAGCAGAGGACAGGGGAGCAATCAGCCCCAGCATTTT NA TRBD1 TRBJ1-5 TRBV10-1
CASSRATGDEQYF TGTGCTAGCAGTCGCGCGACAGGGGACGAGCAGTACTTC NA TRBD1 TRBJ2-7 TRBV7-7
CASSYPGTANTEAFF TGTGCCAGCAGCTACCCCGGGACAGCCAACACTGAAGCTTTCTTT NA TRBD1 TRBJ1-1 TRBV7-9
CASSDTSAGKETQYF TGTGCCAGCAGTGATACATCAGCGGGGAAGGAGACCCAGTACTTC NA TRBD2 TRBJ2-5 TRBV2